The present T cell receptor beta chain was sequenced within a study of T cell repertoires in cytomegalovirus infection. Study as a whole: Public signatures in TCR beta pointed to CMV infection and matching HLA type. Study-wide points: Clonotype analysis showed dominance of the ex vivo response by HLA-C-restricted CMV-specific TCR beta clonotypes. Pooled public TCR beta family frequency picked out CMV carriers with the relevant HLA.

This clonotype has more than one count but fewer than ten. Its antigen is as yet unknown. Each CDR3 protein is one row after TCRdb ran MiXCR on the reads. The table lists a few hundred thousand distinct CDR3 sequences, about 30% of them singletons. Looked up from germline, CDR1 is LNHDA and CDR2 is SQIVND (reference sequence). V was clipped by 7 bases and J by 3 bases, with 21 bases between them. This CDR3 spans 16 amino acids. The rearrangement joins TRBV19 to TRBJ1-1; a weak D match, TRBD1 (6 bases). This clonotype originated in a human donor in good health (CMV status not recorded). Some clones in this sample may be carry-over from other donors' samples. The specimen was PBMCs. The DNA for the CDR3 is TGTGCCAGTACCACCCTCCTCCTAACAGGGCACACTGAAGCTTTCTTT. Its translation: CASTTLLLTGHTEAFF.